Listed below are T cell receptor beta chains from one sample, sequenced in a study of cytomegalovirus exposure and HLA in healthy donors. Profiling relied on immunoSEQ multiplex PCR, and the TCRdb table lists in-frame clones only, not all of them. The data hold 140,000 to 150,000 clones, with roughly 93% observed a single time. Sequencing was carried out using PBMCs. These receptors were collected from a man between 18 and 29 years old in good health and CMV-seropositive. Each CDR3 is given with its conserved first and last residue. The order of the fields is D gene, V gene, clone size, J gene, CDR3 DNA, CDR3 protein. D genes are given only for firm matches. Expanded clones get a size class; other rows say once, few or many, or leave the size out.

d_call: .
v_call: TRBV30
clone_size: .
j_call: TRBJ1-4
cdr3_nt: TGTGCCTGGAAGCCAGCCGGGACTAATGAAAAACTGTTTTTT
cdr3_aa: CAWKPAGTNEKLFF

d_call: .
v_call: TRBV19
clone_size: .
j_call: TRBJ2-1
cdr3_nt: TGTGCCAGTAATCACAGGGTGAATGAGCAGTTCTTC
cdr3_aa: CASNHRVNEQFF

d_call: TRBD1
v_call: TRBV6-6
clone_size: .
j_call: TRBJ2-1
cdr3_nt: TGTGCCAGCAGTCGTCCGGGACAGGCGGGCAATGAGCAGTTCTTC
cdr3_aa: CASSRPGQAGNEQFF

d_call: .
v_call: TRBV2
clone_size: .
j_call: TRBJ1-4
cdr3_nt: TGTGCCAGCAGCGGACAGCTTAATGAAAAACTGTTTTTT
cdr3_aa: CASSGQLNEKLFF

d_call: .
v_call: TRBV5-1
clone_size: .
j_call: TRBJ1-1
cdr3_nt: TGCGCCAGCAGCTTGAGGCTGGGGAGAATGAACACTGAAGCTTTCTTT
cdr3_aa: CASSLRLGRMNTEAFF

d_call: .
v_call: TRBV5-1
clone_size: .
j_call: TRBJ1-1
cdr3_nt: TGCGCCAGCAGCTTGGTCAGGGGCACTGAAGCTTTCTTT
cdr3_aa: CASSLVRGTEAFF

d_call: .
v_call: TRBV4-2
clone_size: .
j_call: TRBJ2-7
cdr3_nt: TGTGCCAGCAGCCAAGATGGTAAGCGGAGGGCTCTGGAGCAGTACTTC
cdr3_aa: CASSQDGKRRALEQYF

d_call: .
v_call: TRBV15
clone_size: .
j_call: TRBJ2-1
cdr3_nt: TGTGCCACCAGCAGAGAGAAGGGACTTTACAATGAGCAGTTCTTC
cdr3_aa: CATSREKGLYNEQFF

d_call: .
v_call: TRBV7-6
clone_size: .
j_call: TRBJ2-7
cdr3_nt: TGTGCCAGCAGCCCACCGGACAATTACGAGCAGTACTTC
cdr3_aa: CASSPPDNYEQYF

d_call: TRBD1
v_call: TRBV5-1
clone_size: .
j_call: TRBJ2-5
cdr3_nt: TGCGCCAGCAGCCCAAAACCTTCACAGGGGTCGGAGACCCAGTACTTC
cdr3_aa: CASSPKPSQGSETQYF

d_call: .
v_call: TRBV6-1
clone_size: .
j_call: TRBJ2-1
cdr3_nt: TGTGCCAGCATGGCCCCCGGGGGCAATGAGCAGTTCTTC
cdr3_aa: CASMAPGGNEQFF

d_call: TRBD1
v_call: TRBV5-1
clone_size: .
j_call: TRBJ2-7
cdr3_nt: TGCGCCAGCAGCGTGGTCGGGACAGGGCCCTACGAGCAGTACTTC
cdr3_aa: CASSVVGTGPYEQYF

d_call: TRBD2
v_call: TRBV28
clone_size: .
j_call: TRBJ2-5
cdr3_nt: TGTGCCAGCATACCTGTAGCGGGATCCTTGACCCAGTACTTC
cdr3_aa: CASIPVAGSLTQYF

d_call: TRBD1
v_call: TRBV6-5
clone_size: .
j_call: TRBJ2-3
cdr3_nt: TGTGCCAGCAGGAGGGGGCTCGGTACGCAGTATTTT
cdr3_aa: CASRRGLGTQYF

d_call: .
v_call: TRBV29-1
clone_size: .
j_call: TRBJ1-5
cdr3_nt: TGCAGCGTTGAATCCCCCTCCAATCAGCCCCAGCATTTT
cdr3_aa: CSVESPSNQPQHF

d_call: TRBD2
v_call: TRBV5-1
clone_size: .
j_call: TRBJ2-1
cdr3_nt: TGCGCCAGCAGTCGGCTAGCGGGAGGTGAGCAGTTCTTC
cdr3_aa: CASSRLAGGEQFF

d_call: TRBD1
v_call: TRBV28
clone_size: .
j_call: TRBJ2-1
cdr3_nt: TGTGCCAGCAGTATCCGGGACAGGGGCTACAATGAGCAGTTCTTC
cdr3_aa: CASSIRDRGYNEQFF

d_call: .
v_call: TRBV9
clone_size: .
j_call: TRBJ2-7
cdr3_nt: TGTGCCAGCAGCCCCCGTCTGAGCGGGCGATACGAGCAGTACTTC
cdr3_aa: CASSPRLSGRYEQYF

d_call: .
v_call: TRBV5-1
clone_size: .
j_call: TRBJ1-3
cdr3_nt: TGCGCCAGCAGCTTCGACAGCGGAAACACCATATATTTT
cdr3_aa: CASSFDSGNTIYF

d_call: TRBD1
v_call: TRBV19
clone_size: .
j_call: TRBJ2-1
cdr3_nt: TGTGCCAGTAGTATAGGACAGGGCAATGAGCAGTTCTTC
cdr3_aa: CASSIGQGNEQFF

d_call: .
v_call: TRBV5-4
clone_size: once
j_call: TRBJ1-1
cdr3_nt: TGTGCCAGCAGCTTCTTACAGGGAGCCTCTGAAGCTTTCTTT
cdr3_aa: CASSFLQGASEAFF

d_call: TRBD1
v_call: TRBV6-5
clone_size: .
j_call: TRBJ1-2
cdr3_nt: TGTGCCAGCAGTTACTCGATTAGTACAGGGGGGAATGGCTACACCTTC
cdr3_aa: CASSYSISTGGNGYTF

d_call: TRBD1
v_call: TRBV27
clone_size: .
j_call: TRBJ2-7
cdr3_nt: TGTGCCAGCACTCACCGGGACAGGGGACCCTACGAGCAGTACTTC
cdr3_aa: CASTHRDRGPYEQYF

d_call: .
v_call: TRBV28
clone_size: .
j_call: TRBJ1-1
cdr3_nt: TGTGCCAGCAGGACGACAGAAACAACGGCTTTCTTT
cdr3_aa: CASRTTETTAFF

d_call: TRBD1
v_call: TRBV5-1
clone_size: .
j_call: TRBJ1-2
cdr3_nt: TGCGCCAGCAGCTTGGAGGGACAGGGCTATGGCTACACCTTC
cdr3_aa: CASSLEGQGYGYTF

d_call: TRBD1
v_call: TRBV19
clone_size: .
j_call: TRBJ1-1
cdr3_nt: TGTGCCAGTAGTGGACAGGGAAGTGAAGCTTTCTTT
cdr3_aa: CASSGQGSEAFF

d_call: .
v_call: TRBV27
clone_size: .
j_call: TRBJ1-1
cdr3_nt: TGTGCCAGCAGTTCTTGGGCAGGGCTGAACACTGAAGCTTTCTTT
cdr3_aa: CASSSWAGLNTEAFF

d_call: TRBD2
v_call: TRBV7-3
clone_size: .
j_call: TRBJ2-1
cdr3_nt: TGTGCCAGCAGCCTCGGGACTACAAGTGTGGAGCAGTTCTTC
cdr3_aa: CASSLGTTSVEQFF

d_call: .
v_call: TRBV27
clone_size: once
j_call: TRBJ1-4
cdr3_nt: TGTGCCAGCAGTCCTAATTGGGCGGGGGTTGATAATGAAAAACTGTTTTTT
cdr3_aa: CASSPNWAGVDNEKLFF

d_call: .
v_call: TRBV6-5
clone_size: .
j_call: TRBJ1-5
cdr3_nt: TGTGCCGCCGGCAGGGAGGGCAATCAGCCCCAGCATTTT
cdr3_aa: CAAGREGNQPQHF

d_call: .
v_call: TRBV2
clone_size: .
j_call: TRBJ2-7
cdr3_nt: TGTGCCAGCAGTACGTCCCCAGGGGGGACGAGGGCCGAGCAGTACTTC
cdr3_aa: CASSTSPGGTRAEQYF